This T cell receptor (beta chain) was recorded in a study of cytomegalovirus exposure and HLA in healthy donors. PCR involved 60 Vbeta and 13 Jbeta primers. Generated by immunoSEQ multiplex PCR, the TCRdb table keeps only in-frame clones and is missing some. This table has 250,000 to 350,000 clones, 75% to 90% appearing once. This clonotype was sampled from a girl under 10 years old in good health and CMV-seronegative. Sequencing used PBMCs.

The CDR3 is CSVEVGYSWNTIYF. The CDR3, as DNA: TGCAGCGTTGAGGTCGGGTATAGCTGGAACACCATATATTTT. The chain couples TRBV29-1 to TRBJ1-3, with D unclear. V was clipped by 3 bases and J by 7 bases, with 16 bases between them. The V gene's germline CDR1 is SQVTM and CDR2 ANQGSEA. The CDR3 is 14 residues long.